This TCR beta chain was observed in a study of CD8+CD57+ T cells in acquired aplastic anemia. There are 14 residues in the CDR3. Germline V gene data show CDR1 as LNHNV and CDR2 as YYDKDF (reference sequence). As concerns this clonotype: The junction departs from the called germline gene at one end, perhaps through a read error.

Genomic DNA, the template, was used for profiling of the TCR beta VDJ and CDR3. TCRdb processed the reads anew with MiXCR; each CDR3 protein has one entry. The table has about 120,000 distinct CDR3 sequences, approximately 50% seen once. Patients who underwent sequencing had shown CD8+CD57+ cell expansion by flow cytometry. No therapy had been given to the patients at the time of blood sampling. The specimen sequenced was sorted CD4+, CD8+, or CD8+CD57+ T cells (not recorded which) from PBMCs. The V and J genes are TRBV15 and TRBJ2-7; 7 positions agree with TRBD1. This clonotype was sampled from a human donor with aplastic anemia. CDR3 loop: CATSRERGGYERYF. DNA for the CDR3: TGTGCCACCAGCAGAGAGCGAGGGGGCTACGAGCGGTACTTC.